A selection of T cell receptor beta chains follows, all from one sample in a study of OX40 agonist ivuxolimab in advanced cancers. Clones were read by immunoSEQ multiplex PCR, and TCRdb kept only the in-frame ones, dropping some. This table holds about 36,000 clones, 74% found once. Source: CD4+ or CD8+ T cells sorted from blood, taken in a trial of the OX40 agonist ivuxolimab. These receptors were collected from an adult with an advanced solid tumor such as melanoma, head and neck, liver or kidney cancer. Each CDR3 is given with its conserved first and last residue. Fields, in order: CDR3 protein, J gene, V gene.

cdr3_aa: CASSYGATTNEKLFF
j_call: TRBJ1-4
v_call: TRBV6-5

cdr3_aa: CASSKGSKSVHTEAFF
j_call: TRBJ1-1
v_call: TRBV21-1

cdr3_aa: CASSYASYNEQFF
j_call: TRBJ2-1
v_call: TRBV6-5

cdr3_aa: CASSFGRVRAKNIQYF
j_call: TRBJ2-4
v_call: TRBV7-2

cdr3_aa: CSVAGINYGYTF
j_call: TRBJ1-2
v_call: TRBV29-1

cdr3_aa: CASSKVASGGPYNEQFF
j_call: TRBJ2-1
v_call: TRBV21-1

cdr3_aa: CASSLAVGGRSNEQFF
j_call: TRBJ2-1
v_call: TRBV5-4

cdr3_aa: CASSKDRGGEQFF
j_call: TRBJ2-1
v_call: TRBV10-1

cdr3_aa: CASSFNRLNTEAFF
j_call: TRBJ1-1
v_call: TRBV5-1

cdr3_aa: CASSEMGLGANVLTF
j_call: TRBJ2-6
v_call: TRBV2

cdr3_aa: CASSLVWVEAFF
j_call: TRBJ1-1
v_call: TRBV11-2

cdr3_aa: CASSSQGVNSPLHF
j_call: TRBJ1-6
v_call: TRBV19

cdr3_aa: CSASRDSSRYGYTF
j_call: TRBJ1-2
v_call: TRBV29-1

cdr3_aa: CATQLAGGGEQYF
j_call: TRBJ2-7
v_call: TRBV10-3

cdr3_aa: CASSQDFRGGYGYTF
j_call: TRBJ1-2
v_call: TRBV4-1

cdr3_aa: CASRYPGGYGYTF
j_call: TRBJ1-2
v_call: TRBV2

cdr3_aa: CASSLGASGPTDTQYF
j_call: TRBJ2-3
v_call: TRBV5-1

cdr3_aa: CASSPSGRHSPLHF
j_call: TRBJ1-6
v_call: TRBV18

cdr3_aa: CASSLTYGYTF
j_call: TRBJ1-2
v_call: TRBV11-2

cdr3_aa: CASRLTGRDTYYTF
j_call: TRBJ1-2
v_call: TRBV6-5

cdr3_aa: CASSYDRATGNTIYF
j_call: TRBJ1-3
v_call: TRBV7-2

cdr3_aa: CASSPIQTGDNYGYTF
j_call: TRBJ1-2
v_call: TRBV5-1

cdr3_aa: CASSAGETQYF
j_call: TRBJ2-5
v_call: TRBV7-6

cdr3_aa: CAWSAHQKTGPVQPQHF
j_call: TRBJ1-5
v_call: TRBV30

cdr3_aa: CASSETQIGYTF
j_call: TRBJ1-2
v_call: TRBV19

cdr3_aa: CASSSSRDFSGVLFF
j_call: TRBJ2-2
v_call: TRBV28

cdr3_aa: CASRQSGGLEAFF
j_call: TRBJ1-1
v_call: TRBV14

cdr3_aa: CAWSANTGAGGYTF
j_call: TRBJ1-2
v_call: TRBV30

cdr3_aa: CASSINGGGNEKLFF
j_call: TRBJ1-4
v_call: TRBV19

cdr3_aa: CAWSVGRGLVYGYTF
j_call: TRBJ1-2
v_call: TRBV30

cdr3_aa: CASSLSTRANYGYTF
j_call: TRBJ1-2
v_call: TRBV27

cdr3_aa: CASSVAGAPDTQYF
j_call: TRBJ2-3
v_call: TRBV7-2

cdr3_aa: CASSEARGNQPQHF
j_call: TRBJ1-5
v_call: TRBV2

cdr3_aa: CASGETGISSYEQYF
j_call: TRBJ2-7
v_call: TRBV12-5

cdr3_aa: CSLDSDTQYF
j_call: TRBJ2-3
v_call: TRBV20-1

cdr3_aa: CASSLGPRNTEAFF
j_call: TRBJ1-1
v_call: TRBV9

cdr3_aa: CASRESTNSPLHF
j_call: TRBJ1-6
v_call: TRBV2

cdr3_aa: CASSGGVMNTEAFF
j_call: TRBJ1-1
v_call: TRBV28

cdr3_aa: CASSSDWNSGQPQHF
j_call: TRBJ1-5
v_call: TRBV6-5

cdr3_aa: CSARPGNTIYF
j_call: TRBJ1-3
v_call: TRBV20-1

cdr3_aa: CASSQQTYYGYTF
j_call: TRBJ1-2
v_call: TRBV18

cdr3_aa: CASSVGLYTEAFF
j_call: TRBJ1-1
v_call: TRBV9

cdr3_aa: CASSASDRFYEQYF
j_call: TRBJ2-7
v_call: TRBV10-3

cdr3_aa: CASSEGWTGRVTDAGNTIYF
j_call: TRBJ1-3
v_call: TRBV6-1

cdr3_aa: CASKTQQGANYGYTF
j_call: TRBJ1-2
v_call: TRBV5-5

cdr3_aa: CASSTDYSGNTIYF
j_call: TRBJ1-3
v_call: TRBV5-8

cdr3_aa: CASGRVNTEAFF
j_call: TRBJ1-1
v_call: TRBV12-5

cdr3_aa: CASSPFGQGTYGYTF
j_call: TRBJ1-2
v_call: TRBV5-4

cdr3_aa: CASSPEMNTEAFF
j_call: TRBJ1-1
v_call: TRBV6-6

cdr3_aa: CASSRNRGRLSGANVLTF
j_call: TRBJ2-6
v_call: TRBV14